The 29 T cell receptor beta chains below all came from one sample that was sequenced in a study of identical twins. TCRdb processed the 5' RACE reads anew with MiXCR; each CDR3 protein has one entry. The table has about 1.7 million distinct CDR3 sequences, more than 30% seen once; the top ten hold about 0.25%. Sequencing input: cord blood. The receptors were gathered from a newborn girl in good health.

The J gene is TRBJ2-7, the V gene TRBV30; 7 nucleotides align to TRBD1. Germline CDR1 and CDR2: GTSNPN and SVGIG (reference sequence). V trimming: 2 bases; J trimming: 0 bases; junction bases outside the gene matches: 4. This CDR3 contains 14 residues. The CDR3 loop reads CAWSLQGSSYEQYF. Here the CDR3 DNA reads TGTGCCTGGAGTTTACAGGGGAGCTCCTACGAGCAGTACTTC.

The chain is built from TRBV5-1 and TRBJ1-2; D is perhaps TRBD1 (6 bases). There are 18 residues in the CDR3. Germline CDR1 reads SGHRS; CDR2 reads YFSETQ. V gave up 3 bases and J gave up 4 bases, with 25 bases separating them. The CDR3 DNA sequence: TGCGCCAGCAGCTCCGGGGGGGCTGATGGATCCGTGACCTATGGCTACACCTTC. Translating it yields CASSSGGADGSVTYGYTF.

V is TRBV29-1 and J is TRBJ2-7, with D tentatively TRBD1 or TRBD2 (6 bases each). The CDR3 is 14 amino acids. CDR1 is SQVTM and CDR2 is ANQGSEA in the germline V gene. V shed 3 bases and J shed 3 bases, with 15 bases lying between them. The CDR3 DNA follows: TGCAGCGTTGACCGAGTCGGGGGCGGCTACGAGCAGTACTTC. It translates to CSVDRVGGGYEQYF.

CDR3 sequence reads: CASSLGEGRRDNEQFF. For the CDR3, the DNA is TGCGCCAGCAGCTTGGGTGAAGGGCGAAGGGACAATGAGCAGTTCTTC. The chain uses TRBV5-1 and TRBJ2-1; D uncertain. Germline V gene data show CDR1 as SGHRS and CDR2 as YFSETQ. This CDR3 has 16 amino acids. V was trimmed by 0 bases and J by 5 bases, leaving 15 bases between them.

This clonotype was counted many times. This rearrangement joins TRBV29-1 to TRBJ2-7; TRBD1 matches 9 bases. After removal of 5 bases from V and 3 bases from J, the junction contained 8 bases not matched to a gene. This CDR3 spans 14 amino acids. In germline, CDR1 is SQVTM, CDR2 ANQGSEA. CDR3 sequence: CSVKTGTGRYEQYF. The CDR3 DNA is TGCAGCGTTAAAACCGGGACAGGGCGCTACGAGCAGTACTTC.

Worth noting for this clonotype: A read error is possible here, since a much larger clone lies one base away. The chain carries TRBV25-1 and TRBJ2-5, with unresolved D. Trimming removed 4 bases at V and 0 bases at J, with 9 bases between. CDR1 is MGHDK, CDR2 SYGVNS, per germline. This CDR3 has 14 amino acids. The CDR3 reads CASSGPAHQETQYF. The CDR3 DNA is TGTGCCAGCAGTGGTCCTGCCCACCAAGAGACCCAGTACTTC.

The chain is built from TRBV5-1 and TRBJ2-5; D may be TRBD1 (6 bases). There are 14 residues in the CDR3. Germline CDR1 SGHRS, CDR2 YFSETQ. V lost 7 bases, J lost 2 bases, and 15 bases lay in between. In nucleotides, the CDR3 is TGCGCCAGCCGGACCGGGACAATTCAAGAGACCCAGTACTTC. It codes for CASRTGTIQETQYF.

This rearrangement joins TRBV20-1 to TRBJ2-1; 7 bases agree with TRBD1. The CDR3 runs to 15 residues. V trimming: 4 bases; J trimming: 2 bases; junction bases outside the gene matches: 8. Germline CDR1 DFQATT, CDR2 SNEGSKA (reference sequence). CDR3 protein: CSAKGETGTYNEQFF. DNA for the CDR3: TGCAGTGCTAAGGGAGAGACAGGGACCTACAATGAGCAGTTCTTC.

The genes are TRBV28 and TRBJ2-2; D may correspond to TRBD1 or TRBD2 (5 bases each). The V end was cut by 4 bases, the J end by 3 bases, with 9 bases between. The V gene's germline CDR1 is MDHEN and CDR2 SYDVKM. The CDR3 extends over 14 amino acids. CDR3 sequence reads: CASSSPGHTGELFF. CDR3 DNA: TGTGCCAGCAGTTCTCCGGGACACACCGGGGAGCTGTTTTTT.

This clonotype was picked up a small number of times. The chain couples TRBV3-1 to TRBJ2-7; no firm D call. CDR1 and CDR2 from the germline V gene are LGHDT and YNNKEL (reference sequence). Trimming cost V 1 base and J 10 bases, with 8 bases left between them. The CDR3 runs to 11 residues. The CDR3 DNA sequence: TGTGCCAGCAGCCAAGTTTCCTCCCAGTACTTC. It yields the protein CASSQVSSQYF.

CDR3 coding DNA: TGCAGTGCAACCGGGACTACCGAGCAGTACTTC. This gives the protein CSATGTTEQYF. The chain carries TRBV20-1 and TRBJ2-7; 7 positions match TRBD2. Per the germline V gene, CDR1 is DFQATT and CDR2 is SNEGSKA (reference sequence). The trim removed 6 bases at V and 6 bases at J, leaving 5 bases unmatched. The CDR3 extends over 11 amino acids.

This chain connects TRBV18 to TRBJ2-1; 11 bases map to TRBD2. Germline V lookup: CDR1 KGHSH, CDR2 LQKENI. CDR3 length: 15 residues. V gave up 8 bases and J gave up 4 bases; unmatched junction bases: 7. DNA of the CDR3: TGTGCCAGCCCCCTAACTAGCGGGGGTTACAATGAGCAGTTCTTC. Its translation: CASPLTSGGYNEQFF.

This clonotype has a handful of counts. This chain connects TRBV7-8 to TRBJ2-4; 8 bases match TRBD1. The J call may be mistaken, given a closer DNA end match to TRBJ2-7. This CDR3 has 16 residues. Per the germline V gene, CDR1 is SGHVS and CDR2 is FQNEAQ. The CDR3 DNA is TGTGCCAGCAGCTTACCTGACAGGGGAGCATCCTACGAGCAGTACTTC. It encodes CASSLPDRGASYEQYF.

The genes are TRBV20-1 and TRBJ1-1; no clear D. V lost 0 bases, J lost 1 base, and 6 bases lay in between. The germline CDR1 and CDR2 sequences are DFQATT and SNEGSKA (reference sequence). The CDR3 sequence is 13 residues long. The CDR3: CSARDSGNTEAFF. The CDR3 nucleotides are TGCAGTGCTAGAGATAGCGGGAACACTGAAGCTTTCTTT.

The chain is built from TRBV2 and TRBJ2-7, with TRBD1 matching over 7 bases. CDR3 length: 15 amino acids. With V trimmed by 6 bases and J by 0 bases, 8 bases remained unmatched. Per germline, CDR1 SNHLY and CDR2 FYNNEI. Here the CDR3 DNA reads TGTGCCAGCAGGGTGTACAGGGGAAGCTCCTACGAGCAGTACTTC. This translates into CASRVYRGSSYEQYF.

This clonotype was seen only a few times. The V gene is TRBV11-1, the J gene TRBJ2-2; 12 nucleotides agree with TRBD2. This CDR3 contains 18 residues. Germline-derived CDR1 and CDR2 are SGHAT and FQDESV (reference sequence). Germline trimming cut 4 bases from V and 4 bases from J; bases unmatched to any gene: 10. CDR3 coding DNA: TGTGCCAGCAGCTCACCGACTAGCGGGAGTGTTTCCACCGGGGAGCTGTTTTTT. Encoded protein: CASSSPTSGSVSTGELFF.

The gene calls are TRBV2 and TRBJ2-3; possible D gene TRBD2, 5 bases. The CDR3 sequence is 16 residues long. The germline CDR1 and CDR2 sequences are SNHLY and FYNNEI. V lost 4 bases to trimming and J lost 8 bases, with 22 bases between them. The CDR3 nucleotides are TGTGCCAGCAGTGCCGCCATACTAGTAACGAAAGGTACGCAGTATTTT. As protein: CASSAAILVTKGTQYF.

This clonotype was counted many times. V is TRBV10-3 and J is TRBJ2-7; the D gene is possibly TRBD1 (6 bases). V gave up 5 bases and J gave up 2 bases, with 10 bases separating them. The CDR3 loop spans 13 amino acids. The V gene's germline CDR1 is ENHRY and CDR2 SYGVKD. CDR3 loop: CAISRTAAYEQYF. In DNA form, the CDR3 reads TGTGCCATCAGTCGGACAGCAGCCTACGAGCAGTACTTC.

The chain joins TRBV28 to TRBJ1-3, with TRBD1 as a possible D gene (5 bases). The V end was cut by 2 bases, the J end by 4 bases, with 15 bases between. Germline V gene sequence: CDR1 MDHEN, CDR2 SYDVKM. The CDR3 extends over 16 amino acids. CDR3 protein: CASSLGASVGGNTIYF. In DNA, the CDR3 is TGTGCCAGCAGTTTAGGGGCATCGGTAGGCGGAAACACCATATATTTT.

This clonotype has just a few counts. CDR3 sequence: CASRRGAFTDTQYF. The DNA for the CDR3 is TGTGCCAGCAGGCGGGGGGCATTCACAGATACGCAGTATTTT. This chain uses TRBV6-1 with TRBJ2-3; 8 nucleotides agree with TRBD2. This CDR3 comprises 14 residues. In germline, CDR1 is MNHNS, CDR2 SASEGT. After removal of 6 bases from V and 2 bases from J, the junction contained 4 bases not matched to a gene.

Only a few counts were recorded for this clonotype. The CDR3 DNA reads as TGTGCCAGCAGCCAAGATGAGACTAGCGGCTCGCGTAGGCCAGATACGCAGTATTTT. The encoded protein is CASSQDETSGSRRPDTQYF. J is TRBJ2-3 and V is TRBV3-1, with 9 bases matching TRBD2. The CDR3 has 19 residues. The V segment lost 0 bases and the J segment 4 bases; nucleotides outside the gene matches: 14. Germline-derived CDR1 and CDR2 are LGHDT and YNNKEL (reference sequence).

This clonotype was counted a few times. The CDR3 loop is CATSEPNTYEQYF. In nucleotides, the CDR3 is TGTGCCACCAGTGAACCGAATACCTACGAGCAGTACTTC. This chain uses TRBV24-1 with TRBJ2-7; no clear D. The CDR3 runs 13 residues. The V end lost 4 bases, the J end lost 2 bases, and 8 bases lay between the germline ends. Germline assignment: CDR1 KGHDR and CDR2 SFDVKD.

This clonotype was observed a handful of times. V usage is TRBV25-1 and J usage is TRBJ2-1; D possibly corresponds to TRBD1 (6 bases). Germline V lookup: CDR1 MGHDK, CDR2 SYGVNS. This CDR3 is 13 amino acids long. V was cut by 5 bases and J by 8 bases, with 13 bases left in between. Here the CDR3 DNA reads TGTGCCAGCAGTCAGGGAGAGGGGGATGAGCAGTTCTTC. This translates into CASSQGEGDEQFF.

The V gene is TRBV20-1, the J gene TRBJ1-2; D is possibly TRBD1 (6 bases). Germline values: CDR1 DFQATT, CDR2 SNEGSKA (reference sequence). The CDR3 runs to 13 residues. V lost 4 bases and J 2 bases, leaving 11 bases between the germline ends. The CDR3 DNA follows: TGCAGTGCTACTTCCGGGACAAACTATGGCTACACCTTC. It specifies CSATSGTNYGYTF.

This clonotype came up many times. One junction end disagrees with the germline gene, perhaps due to a read error. J is TRBJ2-1 and V is TRBV7-7; a possible D gene is TRBD1 (6 bases). The CDR3 covers 16 residues. The V gene's germline CDR1 is SSHAT and CDR2 FNYEAQ (reference sequence). CDR3 bases: TGTGCTAGCAGCTTAGTGGCAGGGGCCTCATACAATGAGCAGTTCTTC. Translating it yields CASSLVAGASYNEQFF.

A few counts support this clonotype. The chain uses TRBV12-3 or TRBV12-4 and TRBJ1-2, with a tentative D call TRBD1 (5 bases). This CDR3 comprises 13 residues. The V end lost 7 bases, the J end lost 6 bases, and 15 bases lay between the germline ends. As DNA, the CDR3 is TGTGCCAGCATCTTTCCTCCCAGGGATGGCTACACCTTC. It specifies CASIFPPRDGYTF.

The CDR3 DNA follows: TGTGCCAGCAGCTTAAACAGGGCTAGCACAGATACGCAGTATTTT. This gives the protein CASSLNRASTDTQYF. The V gene is TRBV7-2, the J gene TRBJ2-3, with D perhaps TRBD1 (6 bases). The CDR3 runs to 15 residues. Between the trimmed V and J ends, which lost 2 bases and 0 bases, there was a span of 9 bases. The germline V gene has CDR1 SGHTA and CDR2 FQGNSA.

V usage is TRBV6-1 and J usage is TRBJ1-2; 8 nucleotides match TRBD1. Germline loops: CDR1 MNHNS, CDR2 SASEGT. V lost 8 bases and J lost 0; bases outside the gene matches: 14. There are 17 residues in the CDR3. The CDR3 region is CASQEGDRLYSNYGYTF. Here the CDR3 DNA reads TGTGCCAGCCAGGAGGGGGACAGGTTATACTCTAACTATGGCTACACCTTC.

The CDR3 sequence: CSVESGELFF. The DNA of the CDR3 is TGCAGCGTTGAGAGCGGGGAGCTGTTTTTT. The chain couples TRBV29-1 to TRBJ2-2; no reliable D call. This CDR3 is built from 10 residues. Between the trimmed V and J ends, which lost 3 bases and 7 bases, there was a span of 3 bases. Germline V lookup: CDR1 SQVTM, CDR2 ANQGSEA.